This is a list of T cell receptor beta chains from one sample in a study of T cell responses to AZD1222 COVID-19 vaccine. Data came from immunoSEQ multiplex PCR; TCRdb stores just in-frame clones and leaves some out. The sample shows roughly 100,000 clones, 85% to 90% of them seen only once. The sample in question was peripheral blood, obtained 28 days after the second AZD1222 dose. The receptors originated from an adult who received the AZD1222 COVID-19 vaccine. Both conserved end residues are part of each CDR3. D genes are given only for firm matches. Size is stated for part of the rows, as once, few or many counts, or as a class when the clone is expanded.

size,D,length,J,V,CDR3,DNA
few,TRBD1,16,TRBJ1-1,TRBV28,CASSFLPDRGPPRAFF,TGTGCCAGCAGTTTTCTTCCGGACAGGGGGCCCCCTCGGGCTTTCTTT
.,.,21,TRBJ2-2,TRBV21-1,CASSKGPLVSIMEGNTGELFF,TGTGCCAGCAGCAAAGGCCCTCTAGTAAGTATTATGGAGGGGAACACCGGGGAGCTGTTTTTT
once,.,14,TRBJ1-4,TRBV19,CASRPGATNEKLFF,TGTGCCAGCAGACCAGGGGCAACTAATGAAAAACTGTTTTTT
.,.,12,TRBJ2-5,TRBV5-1,CASSPAAETQYF,TGCGCCAGCAGCCCGGCAGCGGAGACCCAGTACTTC
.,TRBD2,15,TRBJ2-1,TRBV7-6,CASSIAGGSYNEQFF,TGTGCCAGCAGCATAGCGGGAGGCTCCTACAATGAGCAGTTCTTC
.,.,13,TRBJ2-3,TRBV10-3,CAIKRGQGDTQYF,TGTGCCATAAAGCGGGGACAAGGGGATACGCAGTATTTT
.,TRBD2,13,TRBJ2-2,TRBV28,CASSIWGGGELFF,TGTGCCAGCAGTATTTGGGGGGGCGGGGAGCTGTTTTTT
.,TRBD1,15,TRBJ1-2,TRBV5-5,CASSFRQGVSQGYTF,TGTGCCAGCAGCTTCCGACAGGGGGTCTCTCAAGGCTACACCTTC
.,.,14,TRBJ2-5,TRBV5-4,CASSLVGAQETQYF,TGTGCCAGCAGCTTGGTAGGGGCCCAAGAGACCCAGTACTTC
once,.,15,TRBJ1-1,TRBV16,CASSQSMGAITEAFF,TGTGCCAGCAGCCAATCGATGGGAGCTATCACTGAAGCTTTCTTT
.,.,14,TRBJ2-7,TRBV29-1,CSVEVGRAWGEQYF,TGCAGCGTTGAAGTGGGACGGGCCTGGGGCGAGCAGTACTTC
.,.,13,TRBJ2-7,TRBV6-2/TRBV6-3,CASIPGHSYEQYF,TGTGCCAGCATCCCCGGACACAGCTACGAGCAGTACTTC
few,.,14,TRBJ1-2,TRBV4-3,CASSQEEGTGGYTF,TGCGCCAGCAGCCAAGAGGAGGGTACGGGCGGCTACACCTTC
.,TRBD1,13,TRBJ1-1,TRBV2,CASSEDRDTEAFF,TGTGCCAGCAGTGAGGACAGGGACACTGAAGCTTTCTTT
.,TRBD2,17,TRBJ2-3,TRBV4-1,CASSQWSRLAGDVTQYF,TGCGCCAGCAGCCAATGGTCAAGACTAGCGGGAGATGTTACGCAGTATTTT
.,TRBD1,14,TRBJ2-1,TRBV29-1,CSVPSTGDYNEQFF,TGCAGCGTCCCCTCTACAGGGGATTACAATGAGCAGTTCTTC
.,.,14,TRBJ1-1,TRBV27,CASRLTGSNTEAFF,TGTGCCAGCAGGTTGACAGGATCGAACACTGAAGCTTTCTTT
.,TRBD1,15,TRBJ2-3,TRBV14,CASSQSTGGTDTQYF,TGTGCCAGCAGCCAGTCGACAGGGGGCACAGATACGCAGTATTTT
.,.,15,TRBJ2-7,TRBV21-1,CASSKLKGYSYEQYF,TGTGCCAGCAGCAAATTGAAGGGTTACTCCTACGAGCAGTACTTC
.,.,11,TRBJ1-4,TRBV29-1,CSVAQVDELFF,TGCAGCGTTGCACAGGTTGACGAACTGTTTTTT
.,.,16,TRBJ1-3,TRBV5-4,CASSSRDISSGNTIYF,TGTGCCAGCAGCTCCCGGGACATAAGCTCTGGAAACACCATATATTTT
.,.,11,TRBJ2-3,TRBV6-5,CASSYRDTQYF,TGTGCCAGCAGTTACAGAGATACGCAGTATTTT
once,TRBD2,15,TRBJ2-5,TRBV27,CASSLYLAGQETQYF,TGTGCCAGCAGTTTATACCTAGCGGGACAGGAGACCCAGTACTTC
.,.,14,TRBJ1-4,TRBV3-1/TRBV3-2,CASGSGVTNEKLFF,TGTGCCAGCGGAAGTGGAGTAACTAATGAAAAACTGTTTTTT
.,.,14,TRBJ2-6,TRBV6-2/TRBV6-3,CASSLYPGANVLTF,TGTGCCAGCAGCCTATACCCTGGGGCCAACGTCCTGACTTTC
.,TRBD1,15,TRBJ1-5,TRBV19,CASNTGGAGNQPQHF,TGTGCCAGTAATACAGGGGGCGCAGGCAATCAGCCCCAGCATTTT